This T cell receptor (beta chain) was identified during a study of T cells in Graves' hyperthyroidism and ophthalmopathy. Regarding the study as a whole: Most expanded thyroid clonotypes above 0.001 recurred in blood.

RNA transcripts were the template for amplifying TCR beta CDR3 regions. In the first-round RT-PCR of the TCR CDR3, the HTBI primer set was used. TCRdb reprocessed the multiplex PCR reads via MiXCR and lists one record per CDR3 protein. This sample has around 490,000 distinct CDR3 sequences, with 15% to 20% found just once. This CDR3 region has 14 residues. Germline-derived CDR1 and CDR2 are SGDLS and YYNGEE. A note on this clonotype: Its antigen is not identified. One junction end disagrees with the germline gene, perhaps due to a read error.

This receptor was taken from a man aged 40-49 years with Graves' ophthalmopathy. The rearrangement joins TRBV9 to TRBJ1-1; no clear D gene. The sequencing sample was made of blood. CDR3 nucleotide sequence: TGTGCCAACAGCTCTGACCCCTACGGCACTGAAGCTTTCTTT. It is translated as CANSSDPYGTEAFF.